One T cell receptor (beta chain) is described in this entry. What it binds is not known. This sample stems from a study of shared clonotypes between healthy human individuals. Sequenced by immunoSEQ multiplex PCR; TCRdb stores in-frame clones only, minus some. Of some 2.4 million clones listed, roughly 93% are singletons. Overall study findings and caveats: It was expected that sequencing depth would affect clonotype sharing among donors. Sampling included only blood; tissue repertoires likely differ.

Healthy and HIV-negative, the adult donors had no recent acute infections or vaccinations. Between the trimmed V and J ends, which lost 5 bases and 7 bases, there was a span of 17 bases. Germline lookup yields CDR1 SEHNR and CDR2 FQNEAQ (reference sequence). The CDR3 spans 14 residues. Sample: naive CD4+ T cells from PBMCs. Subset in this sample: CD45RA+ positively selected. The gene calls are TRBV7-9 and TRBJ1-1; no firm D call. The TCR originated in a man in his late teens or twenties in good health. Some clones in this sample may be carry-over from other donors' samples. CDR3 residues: CASSLASRTNEAFF. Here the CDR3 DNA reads TGTGCCAGCAGCCTGGCCTCGAGAACAAATGAAGCTTTCTTT.